The rows below give T cell receptor beta chains drawn from one sample of a study of blood T cell repertoires in COVID-19. The table came from immunoSEQ multiplex PCR; TCRdb's copy has only in-frame clones and leaves some out. The profile covers over 300,000 clones, with roughly 90% appearing a single time and 1% to 1.5% taken by the ten largest. The sample was peripheral blood. These receptors all come from a man aged 35-49 years with acute or convalescent COVID-19. Both conserved end residues are part of each CDR3. The D gene is left open where the match is weak. Some rows have no size entry. The others give once, few or many, or a class for an expanded clone.

J,V,size,D,DNA,CDR3
TRBJ1-2,TRBV3-1/TRBV3-2,.,.,TGTGCCAGCAGGAGAGAACCTAACTATGGCTACACCTTC,CASRREPNYGYTF
TRBJ2-3,TRBV2,.,.,TGTGCCAGCAGCGGCCAAGACTCTAGCACAGATACGCAGTATTTT,CASSGQDSSTDTQYF
TRBJ1-5,TRBV4-1,.,.,TGCGCCAGCAGCCAAGAAGGCTCAGGACAAAGAAATCAGCCCCAGCATTTT,CASSQEGSGQRNQPQHF
TRBJ1-6,TRBV25-1,.,.,TGTGCCAGCTCCCTTGGGGCTCGGAATTCACCCCTCCACTTT,CASSLGARNSPLHF
TRBJ2-1,TRBV6-2/TRBV6-3,.,TRBD2,TGTGCCAGCAGTAACCGGGACTACGGTAAGCAGTTCTTC,CASSNRDYGKQFF
TRBJ2-7,TRBV5-1,once,.,TGCGCCAGCAGCTTCGGCAGGGCCTCCTACGAGCAGTACTTC,CASSFGRASYEQYF
TRBJ1-6,TRBV6-5,.,TRBD1,TGTGCCAGCAGTTGGGGGACAGGGGATAATTCACCCCTCCACTTT,CASSWGTGDNSPLHF
TRBJ1-1,TRBV30,.,.,TGTGCCTGGATATACAGTTCCATGAACACTGAAGCTTTCTTT,CAWIYSSMNTEAFF
TRBJ2-6,TRBV4-1,.,TRBD1,TGCGCCAGCAGCCAAGATCGGGACAGGGGGCCCGGGGCCAACGTCCTGACTTTC,CASSQDRDRGPGANVLTF
TRBJ2-7,TRBV4-3,.,TRBD1,TGCGCCAGCAGTGCCGGGACAGGGCGGGAGCAGTACTTC,CASSAGTGREQYF
TRBJ2-3,TRBV4-3,.,.,TGCGCCAGCAGCCAAGATCAGGACTTCACAGATACGCAGTATTTT,CASSQDQDFTDTQYF
TRBJ2-3,TRBV2,.,.,TGTGCCAGCAGGACTACCGATAGCACAGATACGCAGTATTTT,CASRTTDSTDTQYF
TRBJ1-1,TRBV5-1,.,.,TGCGCCAGCACCCTCGGTGGAGTGAACACTGAAGCTTTCTTT,CASTLGGVNTEAFF
TRBJ2-1,TRBV6-6,.,TRBD2,TGTGCCAGCAGTTCACTAGCGGGTGGTGGTTGGCAGTTCTTC,CASSSLAGGGWQFF
TRBJ2-1,TRBV5-4,.,TRBD1,TGTGCCAGCAGCTGGGGACAGGTGTTCAATGAGCAGTTCTTC,CASSWGQVFNEQFF
TRBJ1-3,TRBV5-1,.,.,TGCGCCAGCAGCTTGACGTGGCTTGCTGGAAACACCATATATTTT,CASSLTWLAGNTIYF
TRBJ1-2,TRBV27,.,TRBD1,TGTGCCAGCAGTTCCACCCGGGACAGCCTGAACTACACCTTC,CASSSTRDSLNYTF
TRBJ1-1,TRBV13,.,.,TGTGCCAGCAGCTTAGCCCGCACTGAAGCTTTCTTT,CASSLARTEAFF
TRBJ2-5,TRBV4-2,.,TRBD2,TGTGCCAGCAGCCAGACCCCACTAGCGGGGCCTATACAAGAGACCCAGTACTTC,CASSQTPLAGPIQETQYF
TRBJ1-2,TRBV6-6,.,.,TGTGCCAGCAGTTACGAGGGTAACTATGGCTACACCTTC,CASSYEGNYGYTF
TRBJ2-7,TRBV12-3/TRBV12-4,.,.,TGTGCCAGCAAAGCCAGGAACGAGCAGTACTTC,CASKARNEQYF
TRBJ1-5,TRBV4-2,.,TRBD1,TGTGCCAGCAGTCAAACCCTGGTTTGGGGGACAGGTCAGCCCCAGCATTTT,CASSQTLVWGTGQPQHF
TRBJ1-1,TRBV7-3,.,.,TGTGCCAGCAGCTTAACAGGGGGACGCACTGAAGCTTTCTTT,CASSLTGGRTEAFF
TRBJ2-7,TRBV11-3,.,TRBD1,TGTGCCAGCAGCCCGACAGGGGTGGGCGAGCAGTACTTC,CASSPTGVGEQYF
TRBJ2-2,TRBV19,.,TRBD1,TGTGCCAGTAGTATAGGCGACAGGGTAAACACCGGGGAGCTGTTTTTT,CASSIGDRVNTGELFF
TRBJ2-7,TRBV7-3,.,.,TGTGCCAGCAGCTTACCAGGCAGCTACGAGCAGTACTTC,CASSLPGSYEQYF